One and the same sample provided the 30 T cell receptor beta chains below, sequenced in a study of identical twins. From the 5' RACE reads, TCRdb called clonotypes with MiXCR, one entry per CDR3 protein. This sample has a few hundred thousand distinct CDR3 sequences, with around 9% found just once. Sequenced sample: naive T cells sorted from blood. These receptor sequences come from a woman between 45 and 65 years old in good health.

The chain employs TRBV10-1 and TRBJ2-2; 10 nucleotides match TRBD1. This CDR3 spans 18 amino acids. The germline CDR1 and CDR2 sequences are WNHNN and SYGVQD (reference sequence). The CDR3 nucleotides are TGCGCGGGCAAGTCTGGACAGGGGGTTCGCGAGGGCACCGGGGAGCTGTTTTTT. It specifies CAGKSGQGVREGTGELFF.

The rearrangement joins TRBV5-1 to TRBJ2-7; 7 bases line up with TRBD1. The V and J ends lost 3 bases and 5 bases, in that order; junction bases with no gene match: 2. CDR1 is SGHRS and CDR2 is YFSETQ in the germline V gene. The CDR3 length is 12 residues. The CDR3 DNA reads TGCGCCAGCAGCTATACAGGGGACGAGCAGTACGTC. This codes for CASSYTGDEQYV.

This chain joins TRBV20-1 and TRBJ2-2, with TRBD2 matching over 7 bases. The CDR3 has 15 residues. Per the germline V gene, CDR1 is DFQATT and CDR2 is SNEGSKA (reference sequence). V lost 2 bases, J lost 3 bases, and 6 bases stayed unmatched. The DNA of the CDR3 is TGCAGTGCTAGACGCCGGACTAGAGACACCGGGGAGCTGTTTTTT. This translates into CSARRRTRDTGELFF.

Here the CDR3 DNA reads TGTGCCAGCAGCTTAGTTGGGACTAGCGGGAAAGCCCCCTACAATGAGCAGTTCTTC. It codes for CASSLVGTSGKAPYNEQFF. J is TRBJ2-1 and V is TRBV11-2, with 13 bases matching TRBD2. CDR1 is SGHAT, CDR2 FQNNGV, per germline. V dropped 1 base and J dropped 2; count of bases not matched to a gene: 8. The CDR3 spans 19 residues. Combining the CDR3 with reference TRBV11-2 and TRBJ2-1 gives the whole variable domain EAGVAQSPRYKIIEKRQSVAFWCNPISGHATLYWYQQILGQGPKLLIQFQNNGVVDDSQLPKDRFSAERLKGVDSTLKIQPAKLEDSAVYLCASSLVGTSGKAPYNEQFFGPGTRLTVL.

This clonotype was counted between two and nine times. The genes are TRBV7-3 and TRBJ2-3; TRBD2 aligns across 9 bases. The germline CDR1 and CDR2 sequences are SGHTA and FQGTGA. After removal of 5 bases from V and 5 bases from J, the junction contained 2 bases not matched to a gene. This CDR3 has 13 residues. The CDR3 protein is CASSPLAGDTQYF. As DNA, the CDR3 is TGTGCCAGCAGCCCACTAGCGGGAGATACGCAGTATTTT.

The V and J genes are TRBV19 and TRBJ2-5, with TRBD1 matching over 10 bases. The CDR3 is 14 residues long. The germline V gene encodes CDR1 LNHDA and CDR2 SQIVND (reference sequence). V dropped 4 bases and J dropped 4; count of bases not matched to a gene: 3. The CDR3: CASSTRDRGETQYF. CDR3 sequence (DNA): TGTGCCAGTAGTACCAGGGACAGGGGAGAGACCCAGTACTTC.

This clonotype has a count of ten or more. The chain combines TRBV5-6 with TRBJ1-3; D is ambiguous. Trimming shortened V by 2 bases and J by 0 bases, and 9 bases separated the two germline ends. This CDR3 spans 15 amino acids. CDR1 and CDR2 (germline): SGHDT, YYEEEE. CDR3 amino acids: CASSFYRISGNTIYF. In DNA, the CDR3 is TGTGCCAGCAGCTTTTACCGGATCTCTGGAAACACCATATATTTT.

The V and J genes are TRBV29-1 and TRBJ1-1, with D hard to call. The CDR3 totals 13 residues. The germline V and J ends were trimmed by 4 bases and 4 bases, with 13 bases remaining between them. Germline lookup yields CDR1 SQVTM and CDR2 ANQGSEA. The CDR3 coding sequence is TGCAGCGTTGGTTGGGGTCAAGTCACTGAAGCTTTCTTT. Protein product: CSVGWGQVTEAFF.

The chain joins TRBV15 to TRBJ2-3; 7 bases are shared with TRBD2. The V and J ends lost 1 base and 4 bases, in that order; junction bases with no gene match: 5. Looked up from germline, CDR1 is LNHNV and CDR2 is YYDKDF (reference sequence). The CDR3 length is 15 residues. The CDR3 DNA reads as TGTGCCACCAGCAGAGTTGGGAGGGCCGCAGATACGCAGTATTTT. Residues: CATSRVGRAADTQYF.

The chain is built from TRBV20-1 and TRBJ2-2; 8 nucleotides match TRBD2. The CDR3 runs to 20 residues. Germline V CDR1 and CDR2: DFQATT, SNEGSKA (reference sequence). The ends lost 2 bases at V and 2 bases at J; junction bases unmatched: 19. The CDR3 nucleotides read TGCAGTGCTAGACGACTCCCTGGGGGTCCAGCGGGAGATAACACCGGGGAGCTGTTTTTT. It encodes CSARRLPGGPAGDNTGELFF.

The table lists this clonotype with a count of one. This chain joins TRBV30 and TRBJ2-1; 10 nucleotides align to TRBD2. The CDR3 is made up of 16 amino acids. Trimming cost V 3 bases and J 6 bases; bases outside gene matches: 11. Germline V lookup: CDR1 GTSNPN, CDR2 SVGIG (reference sequence). CDR3 DNA: TGTGCCTGGAGCGCCAAGACTAGCGGGCGTTCCAATGAGCAGTTCTTC. Amino acid sequence: CAWSAKTSGRSNEQFF.

The V gene is TRBV27, the J gene TRBJ2-7; D tentatively reads TRBD1 or TRBD2 (6 bases each). This CDR3 contains 14 residues. V lost 4 bases to trimming and J lost 5 bases, with 15 bases between them. Looked up from germline, CDR1 is MNHEY and CDR2 is SMNVEV (reference sequence). This chain's CDR3 is CASSSGTRGDEQYV. The CDR3 DNA follows: TGTGCCAGCAGTTCCGGGACGAGGGGGGACGAGCAGTACGTC.

At least ten counts were recorded for this clonotype. In DNA form, the CDR3 reads TGCGCCAGCAGCCATGGCGACAGGGGGCTAACTGAAGCTTTCTTT. Translated: CASSHGDRGLTEAFF. V and J are TRBV4-1 and TRBJ1-1; 10 bases fit TRBD1. The CDR3 totals 15 residues. The germline CDR1 and CDR2 sequences are MGHRA and YSYEKL. The trim removed 3 bases at V and 5 bases at J, leaving 6 bases unmatched.

This clonotype was seen a handful of times. The genes are TRBV6-7 and TRBJ2-7; 7 nucleotides match TRBD2. TRBV6-7 is sorted into the ORF group, with uncertain function. The CDR3 length is 15 residues. V lost 8 bases and J lost 4; bases outside the gene matches: 14. The CDR3 region is CASPLPLAELYEQYV. The CDR3 DNA is TGTGCCAGCCCTCTTCCCCTAGCGGAGCTATACGAGCAGTACGTC.

This clonotype was counted a few times. V usage is TRBV10-3 and J usage is TRBJ2-1; TRBD2 matches at 10 bases. CDR3 length: 14 residues. Losses at the gene ends were 6 bases for V and 10 bases for J; bases not matched to a gene: 9. Germline V CDR1 and CDR2: ENHRY, SYGVKD. CDR3 protein: CAIRGAGGPDEQFF. CDR3 coding DNA: TGTGCCATCAGAGGAGCGGGAGGGCCCGACGAGCAGTTCTTC.

This clonotype was seen many times. This chain connects TRBV19 to TRBJ2-5, with TRBD2 as a possible D gene (6 bases). The CDR3 loop spans 13 amino acids. Germline lookup yields CDR1 LNHDA and CDR2 SQIVND (reference sequence). Trimming took off 3 bases at V and 5 bases at J, with 10 bases between the two ends. CDR3 sequence (DNA): TGTGCCAGTAGTATCAGTAGCGGTGAGACCCAGTACTTC. It translates to CASSISSGETQYF.

This clonotype has just a few counts. The CDR3 loop is CASSLVPGRALYEQYF. The CDR3 DNA reads as TGTGCCAGCAGCTTAGTGCCGGGGAGGGCCCTCTACGAGCAGTACTTC. The chain employs TRBV7-9 and TRBJ2-7, with 7 bases identical to TRBD2. Per germline, CDR1 SEHNR and CDR2 FQNEAQ (reference sequence). There are 16 residues in the CDR3. Trimming at V came to 1 base and at J to 3 bases, leaving 9 bases not matched to a gene.

This clonotype occurred many times. The chain is built from TRBV12-3 or TRBV12-4 and TRBJ1-2, with TRBD1 as a possible D gene (6 bases). The CDR3 spans 13 residues. V lost 5 bases and J 2 bases, leaving 9 bases between the germline ends. CDR3 nucleotide sequence: TGTGCCAGCAGTAAACAGGGAAACTATGGCTACACCTTC. Translation: CASSKQGNYGYTF.

In this sample, this clonotype turned up many times. V is TRBV4-1 and J is TRBJ2-3; TRBD2 matches at 7 bases. The length of the CDR3 is 17 residues. Germline V CDR1 and CDR2: MGHRA, YSYEKL. V lost 0 bases, J lost 3 bases, and 9 bases stayed unmatched. CDR3 nucleotides: TGCGCCAGCAGCCAAGATGGAGCGGGAAGGAAAACAGATACGCAGTATTTT. Protein product: CASSQDGAGRKTDTQYF.

This sequence joins TRBV28 and TRBJ2-7; D might be TRBD2 (7 bases). Trimming stripped 11 bases from V and 3 bases from J, with 20 bases between. The CDR3 contains 14 residues. Germline V CDR1 and CDR2: MDHEN, SYDVKM. The CDR3 spells CASTSGGAFYEQYF. The CDR3 DNA is TGTGCCTCCACTTCGGGGGGCGCGTTCTACGAGCAGTACTTC.

This clonotype was found a few times. The chain links TRBV4-1 to TRBJ2-3; D is ambiguous. This CDR3 is built from 16 residues. Germline V gives CDR1 MGHRA, CDR2 YSYEKL. V dropped 1 base and J dropped 6 bases, with 17 bases sitting between them. The CDR3 DNA is TGCGCCAGCAGCCAAGTTCCTCCCCCGGGTGAGGATACGCAGTATTTT. This codes for CASSQVPPPGEDTQYF.

At least ten counts were recorded for this clonotype. V is TRBV7-2 and J is TRBJ2-3; D is ambiguous. The CDR3 totals 14 residues. The V gene's germline CDR1 is SGHTA and CDR2 FQGNSA. Trimming left V 3 bases short and J 2 bases short, with 9 bases between. CDR3 in DNA: TGTGCCAGCAGCTTCGCCGGCTCCACAGATACGCAGTATTTT. The encoded protein is CASSFAGSTDTQYF.

In this sample, this clonotype turned up many times. The chain employs TRBV10-3 and TRBJ1-1; D is ambiguous. Germline-derived CDR1 and CDR2 are ENHRY and SYGVKD. The length of the CDR3 is 11 residues. Deletions cut 4 bases from V and 4 bases from J, with 4 bases between. CDR3 in amino acids: CAISGVTEAFF. The CDR3 nucleotides read TGTGCCATCAGTGGAGTCACTGAAGCTTTCTTT.

There are a few counts of this clonotype. The chain links TRBV4-1 to TRBJ2-3; D is unclear. Germline-derived CDR1 and CDR2 are MGHRA and YSYEKL. The V end lost 5 bases, the J end lost 0 bases, and 12 bases lay between the germline ends. The length of the CDR3 is 15 residues. The DNA for the CDR3 is TGCGCCAGCAGCAAGAACTACCGAAGCACAGATACGCAGTATTTT. Translation: CASSKNYRSTDTQYF.

This clonotype has a count of ten or more. The V gene is TRBV9, the J gene TRBJ1-1; D is ambiguous. The CDR3 loop spans 13 amino acids. CDR1 and CDR2 (germline): SGDLS, YYNGEE. Trimming removed 2 bases from V and 4 bases from J, with 9 bases in between. The CDR3 DNA is TGTGCCAGCAGCGTTTTTATGGGCACTGAAGCTTTCTTT. Translating it yields CASSVFMGTEAFF.

This clonotype has a handful of counts. The rearrangement joins TRBV2 to TRBJ2-3; D gene ambiguous. Trimming pared 3 bases from V and 1 base from J, leaving 11 bases between. The CDR3 sequence is 15 residues long. Looked up from germline, CDR1 is SNHLY and CDR2 is FYNNEI. The CDR3 sequence: CASSDSGVGTDTQYF. CDR3 bases: TGTGCCAGCAGTGATAGTGGGGTGGGCACAGATACGCAGTATTTT.

This clonotype was observed once. The rearrangement uses TRBV11-2 and TRBJ2-5; 7 bases align to TRBD1. This CDR3 is built from 14 residues. The germline gives CDR1 SGHAT, CDR2 FQNNGV. J lost 6 bases, V lost 0 bases, and 4 bases had no gene match. The CDR3: CASSLEGGYKTQYF. The CDR3, as DNA: TGTGCCAGCAGCTTAGAAGGGGGCTATAAGACCCAGTACTTC. Variable domain in full (rest from reference TRBV11-2 and TRBJ2-5): EAGVAQSPRYKIIEKRQSVAFWCNPISGHATLYWYQQILGQGPKLLIQFQNNGVVDDSQLPKDRFSAERLKGVDSTLKIQPAKLEDSAVYLCASSLEGGYKTQYFGPGTRLLVL.

This clonotype came up a few times. The chain combines TRBV11-3 with TRBJ2-7; 8 bases are a match to TRBD1. The CDR3 is 14 amino acids. In germline, CDR1 is SGHNT, CDR2 YENEEA. With 1 base clipped from V and 3 bases from J, the junction kept 2 bases outside the gene matches. CDR3: CASSLAGTGYEQYV. The CDR3 DNA reads TGTGCCAGCAGCTTAGCCGGGACAGGCTACGAGCAGTACGTC.

This clonotype has a handful of counts. The rearrangement uses TRBV20-1 and TRBJ2-2; D is uncertain. The germline V gene encodes CDR1 DFQATT and CDR2 SNEGSKA (reference sequence). The CDR3 runs to 14 residues. Trimming pared 3 bases from V and 4 bases from J, leaving 12 bases between. The CDR3 reads CSARGSRITGELFF. As DNA, the CDR3 is TGCAGTGCTAGGGGGTCCCGTATCACCGGGGAGCTGTTTTTT.

In this sample, this clonotype turned up a few times. This chain connects TRBV6-6 to TRBJ2-7; maybe TRBD2 (6 bases). Trimming pared 5 bases from V and 4 bases from J, leaving 15 bases between. Germline V CDR1 and CDR2: MNHNY, SVGAGI (reference sequence). There are 14 residues in the CDR3. The CDR3 loop is CASSKDRETYEQYV. The CDR3 DNA follows: TGTGCCAGCAGTAAAGACCGGGAGACATACGAGCAGTACGTC.